Following are 2 T cell receptor beta chains from one sample sequenced in a study of cytomegalovirus exposure and HLA in healthy donors (dated by TCRdb to about 2017). Library prep was done by the immunoSEQ multiplex PCR assay. A mixture of 60 forward primers for TCR Vbeta segments and 13 reverse primers for TCR Jbeta segments was used in the multiplex PCR. TCRdb took this table from immuneACCESS and kept in-frame rearrangements with V and J called. Such tables lack part of the clones; where checked against another copy, unresolved V genes explain under half of the gap, and the rest is unexplained. The sample contains about 160,000 clones, roughly two thirds of them found a single time. Of the sample, around 2.8% falls within the top ten clones. The sequenced material came from PBMCs. The receptors come from a woman aged 30 to 39 in good health and CMV-seronegative.

The chain combines TRBV4-2 with TRBJ2-7, with D maybe TRBD2 (5 bases). Germline V gene lookup returns CDR1 LGHNA and CDR2 YNFKEQ. V shed 4 bases and J shed 3 bases, with 16 bases lying between them. The CDR3 consists of 15 residues. The CDR3 DNA reads TGTGCCAGCAGCCCAAGTGAACTAGACCACTACGAGCAGTACTTC. Encoded protein: CASSPSELDHYEQYF.

J is TRBJ2-5 and V is TRBV6-1; 8 bases are a match to TRBD2. Germline V lookup: CDR1 MNHNS, CDR2 SASEGT. Losses at the gene ends were 7 bases for V and 4 bases for J; bases not matched to a gene: 11. This CDR3 spans 15 amino acids. The CDR3 sequence is CASTTGSGVRETQYF. The CDR3 DNA is TGTGCCAGCACCACGGGTAGCGGGGTTAGAGAGACCCAGTACTTC.